A single sample is the source of the 27 T cell receptor beta chains below, sequenced in a study of blood T cell repertoires in COVID-19. Data came from immunoSEQ multiplex PCR; TCRdb stores just in-frame clones and leaves some out. Among more than 150,000 clones listed, roughly 87% were seen once. Sequenced: PBMCs or T cells enriched from blood (not recorded which). Receptor source: a woman aged 45-65 years who had recovered from COVID-19.

V gene TRBV7-6 combines with J gene TRBJ2-7, with 8 nucleotides matching TRBD2. Looked up from germline, CDR1 is SGHVS and CDR2 is FNYEAQ. The CDR3 contains 14 residues. With V trimmed by 1 base and J by 7 bases, 6 bases remained unmatched. The CDR3 region is CASSLGNGGDEQYF. The CDR3 nucleotides are TGTGCCAGCAGCTTAGGTAACGGGGGGGATGAGCAGTACTTC.

V usage is TRBV3-1 (or the pseudogene TRBV3-2) and J usage is TRBJ1-3; D gene uncertain. CDR3 length equals 12 residues. V lost 1 base to trimming and J lost 7 bases, with 5 bases between them. Germline assignment: CDR1 LGHDT and CDR2 YNNKEL (reference sequence). This CDR3 is CASSQAGNTIYF. CDR3 DNA sequence: TGTGCCAGCAGCCAAGCGGGGAACACCATATATTTT.

About this clone itself: The same CDR3 is also encoded by other DNA sequences in this sample. The V and J genes are TRBV7-9 and TRBJ2-2, with no clear D. V was clipped by 5 bases and J by 1 base, with 5 bases between them. In germline, CDR1 is SEHNR, CDR2 FQNEAQ (reference sequence). CDR3 size: 13 residues. The CDR3 DNA sequence: TGTGCCAGCAGCCCAGGGAACACCGGGGAGCTGTTTTTT. Encoded protein: CASSPGNTGELFF.

This clone was seen just once. The rearrangement joins TRBV2 to TRBJ1-2, with TRBD1 identical over 7 bases. Losses at the gene ends were 4 bases for V and 8 bases for J; bases not matched to a gene: 4. The CDR3 extends over 12 amino acids. CDR1 and CDR2 (germline): SNHLY, FYNNEI. CDR3 sequence: CASSGQGNGYTF. CDR3 DNA sequence: TGTGCCAGCAGTGGACAGGGTAACGGCTACACCTTC.

The rearrangement uses TRBV27 and TRBJ2-3; D ambiguous. CDR1 is MNHEY, CDR2 SMNVEV, per germline (reference sequence). The CDR3 contains 13 residues. V lost 0 bases and J 4 bases, leaving 5 bases between the germline ends. In DNA form, the CDR3 reads TGTGCCAGCAGTTTATCCGAGCCAGATACGCAGTATTTT. Residues: CASSLSEPDTQYF.

The chain joins TRBV5-1 to TRBJ1-3; no firm D call. Trimming took 0 bases from V and 4 from J, leaving 5 bases between them. The V gene's germline CDR1 is SGHRS and CDR2 YFSETQ. This CDR3 has 13 amino acids. The CDR3 sequence: CASSLASGNTIYF. The CDR3 DNA is TGCGCCAGCAGCTTGGCCTCGGGAAACACCATATATTTT.

The chain is built from TRBV7-6 and TRBJ2-3, with 7 bases identical to TRBD2. The CDR3 sequence is 17 residues long. CDR1 SGHVS and CDR2 FNYEAQ come from the germline V gene. V trimming: 1 base; J trimming: 1 base; junction bases outside the gene matches: 8. Here the CDR3 reads CASSLGGGGGGTDTQYF. CDR3 sequence (DNA): TGTGCCAGCAGCTTAGGGGGGGGTGGCGGAGGCACAGATACGCAGTATTTT.

The chain joins TRBV2 to TRBJ2-2; TRBD2 matches at 7 bases. Germline CDR1 and CDR2: SNHLY and FYNNEI. This CDR3 region has 14 residues. The ends lost 8 bases at V and 1 base at J; junction bases unmatched: 4. CDR3 nucleotides: TGTGCCAGCTACTTAGCGGGGAACACCGGGGAGCTGTTTTTT. Encoded protein: CASYLAGNTGELFF. The full variable domain, with the rest looked up from reference TRBV2 and TRBJ2-2, is EPEVTQTPSHQVTQMGQEVILRCVPISNHLYFYWYRQILGQKVEFLVSFYNNEISEKSEIFDDQFSVERPDGSNFTLKIRSTKLEDSAMYFCASYLAGNTGELFFGEGSRLTVL.

This chain uses TRBV2 with TRBJ1-2; no definite D call. Germline values: CDR1 SNHLY, CDR2 FYNNEI. V gave up 7 bases and J gave up 2 bases, with 11 bases separating them. CDR3 size: 13 residues. DNA of the CDR3: TGTGCCAGCAAGAGAGAGGGCAACTATGGCTACACCTTC. It translates to CASKREGNYGYTF. The complete variable domain, with remaining parts taken from reference TRBV2 and TRBJ1-2, reads EPEVTQTPSHQVTQMGQEVILRCVPISNHLYFYWYRQILGQKVEFLVSFYNNEISEKSEIFDDQFSVERPDGSNFTLKIRSTKLEDSAMYFCASKREGNYGYTFGSGTRLTVV.

The rearrangement joins TRBV11-1 to TRBJ2-7; D remains ambiguous. The V end lost 5 bases, the J end lost 5 bases, and 13 bases lay between the germline ends. The CDR3 is 13 amino acids. From germline, CDR1 is SGHAT and CDR2 FQDESV (reference sequence). DNA of the CDR3: TGTGCCAGCAGCCTCTTTTCTAGGAACGAGCAGTACTTC. Its protein is CASSLFSRNEQYF. Using reference TRBV11-1 and TRBJ2-7 for the parts outside the CDR3, the full variable domain is EAEVAQSPRYKITEKSQAVAFWCDPISGHATLYWYRQILGQGPELLVQFQDESVVDDSQLPKDRFSAERLKGVDSTLKIQPAELGDSAMYLCASSLFSRNEQYFGPGTRLTVT.

This rearrangement joins TRBV5-4 to TRBJ2-7; maybe TRBD1 (5 bases). CDR1 is SGHNT and CDR2 is YYREEE in the germline V gene (reference sequence). The length of the CDR3 is 12 residues. Trimming pared 0 bases from V and 4 bases from J, leaving 5 bases between. The CDR3 nucleotides read TGTGCCAGCAGCTTGGACAGGTACGAGCAGTACTTC. Its protein is CASSLDRYEQYF.

V usage is TRBV6-1 and J usage is TRBJ2-7; tentatively, D is TRBD1 (6 bases). Trimming left V 3 bases short and J 4 bases short, with 22 bases between. The CDR3 is 17 residues long. The V gene's germline CDR1 is MNHNS and CDR2 SASEGT. CDR3 bases: TGTGCCAGCAGTGATACAGGGCGAGGGAAACTTGAGTACGAGCAGTACTTC. Its protein is CASSDTGRGKLEYEQYF.

In nucleotides, the CDR3 is TGTGCCTGGAGTGTGTGGGGCGGTGGGCGCAATCAGCCCCAGCATTTT. Translating it yields CAWSVWGGGRNQPQHF. V gene TRBV30 combines with J gene TRBJ1-5; perhaps TRBD1 as D (5 bases). The ends were cut back, 0 bases at V and 2 bases at J, with 14 bases in the middle. The CDR3 totals 16 residues. Per the germline V gene, CDR1 is GTSNPN and CDR2 is SVGIG (reference sequence).

This chain connects TRBV4-2 to TRBJ2-7; no reliable D call. The CDR3 sequence is 15 residues long. V lost 0 bases and J 0 bases, leaving 9 bases between the germline ends. The V gene's germline CDR1 is LGHNA and CDR2 YNFKEQ. For the CDR3, the DNA is TGTGCCAGCAGCCAAGAAATAGCCTCCTCCTACGAGCAGTACTTC. It codes for CASSQEIASSYEQYF.

This clone was recorded once. The chain combines TRBV6-5 with TRBJ2-1; 7 nucleotides match TRBD2. Germline V CDR1 and CDR2: MNHEY, SVGAGI. The CDR3 contains 15 residues. The V and J ends lost 6 bases and 6 bases, in that order; junction bases with no gene match: 11. CDR3 residues: CASSPEGAGFNEQFF. CDR3 bases: TGTGCCAGCAGCCCCGAGGGAGCGGGGTTCAATGAGCAGTTCTTC.

V and J are TRBV7-9 and TRBJ2-1, with 9 bases identical to TRBD1. V trimming: 5 bases; J trimming: 16 bases; junction bases outside the gene matches: 12. The CDR3 loop spans 13 amino acids. Germline V gene data show CDR1 as SEHNR and CDR2 as FQNEAQ (reference sequence). The CDR3 sequence is CASSPWDGQGFFF. CDR3 nucleotides: TGTGCCAGCAGCCCATGGGACGGACAGGGGTTCTTCTTC. The whole variable domain, filled in from reference TRBV7-9 and TRBJ2-1, reads DTGVSQNPRHKITKRGQNVTFRCDPISEHNRLYWYRQTLGQGPEFLTYFQNEAQLEKSRLLSDRFSAERPKGSFSTLEIQRTEQGDSAMYLCASSPWDGQGFFFGPGTRLTVL.

The chain combines TRBV11-2 with TRBJ1-1, with D uncertain. V lost 5 bases and J 1 base, leaving 5 bases between the germline ends. Looked up from germline, CDR1 is SGHAT and CDR2 is FQNNGV. The CDR3 runs to 12 residues. The CDR3 DNA reads TGTGCCAGCAGCCCTAAGAACACTGAAGCTTTCTTT. Translating gives CASSPKNTEAFF. Variable domain in full (rest from reference TRBV11-2 and TRBJ1-1): EAGVAQSPRYKIIEKRQSVAFWCNPISGHATLYWYQQILGQGPKLLIQFQNNGVVDDSQLPKDRFSAERLKGVDSTLKIQPAKLEDSAVYLCASSPKNTEAFFGQGTRLTVV.

This clone has only one observation. This chain connects TRBV6-5 to TRBJ1-1; D remains ambiguous. The CDR3 runs 13 residues. Trimming stripped 6 bases from V and 1 base from J, with 9 bases between. The germline gives CDR1 MNHEY, CDR2 SVGAGI. The CDR3 nucleotides are TGTGCCAGCAGGGGCCGGGGGAACACTGAAGCTTTCTTT. This sequence encodes CASRGRGNTEAFF.

The rearrangement uses TRBV21-1 and TRBJ1-5. TRBV21-1 is a pseudogene locus. The CDR3 sequence is 9 residues long. The CDR3 protein is CASSDREHF. DNA for the CDR3: TGTGCCAGCAGCGACCGGGAGCATTTT.

The rearrangement uses TRBV7-6 and TRBJ2-1; 8 bases agree with TRBD2. Germline V gene sequence: CDR1 SGHVS, CDR2 FNYEAQ. The junction had 12 bases not matched to a gene; V was cut back by 2 bases and J by 9 bases. This CDR3 spans 16 amino acids. CDR3 bases: TGTGCCAGCAGCTTAAGCATCACGGGAGGGCCAACTGAGCAGTTCTTC. Amino acid sequence: CASSLSITGGPTEQFF.

V is TRBV27 and J is TRBJ2-1; D possibly corresponds to TRBD2 (5 bases). Germline-derived CDR1 and CDR2 are MNHEY and SMNVEV (reference sequence). Trimming cost V 1 base and J 0 bases, with 7 bases left between them. The CDR3 consists of 15 residues. CDR3 sequence: CASSLLGSSYNEQFF. In DNA, the CDR3 is TGTGCCAGCAGTTTATTGGGGAGCTCCTACAATGAGCAGTTCTTC.

J is TRBJ2-2 and V is TRBV18, with 13 nucleotides matching TRBD2. CDR3 length equals 16 residues. V shed 3 bases and J 6 bases; nucleotides not matched to a gene: 4. Germline lookup yields CDR1 KGHSH and CDR2 LQKENI. CDR3 coding DNA: TGTGCCAGCTCACCTGCGGGACTAGCGGGATCCGGGGAGCTGTTTTTT. This encodes CASSPAGLAGSGELFF.

Here the CDR3 DNA reads TGCAGTGCTAGTTCCACAGGGGTAGACTATGGCTACACCTTC. Its protein is CSASSTGVDYGYTF. V is TRBV20-1 and J is TRBJ1-2; 7 bases map to TRBD1. Germline CDR1 DFQATT, CDR2 SNEGSKA (reference sequence). After removal of 3 bases from V and 3 bases from J, the junction contained 7 bases not matched to a gene. This CDR3 is built from 14 residues.

The J gene is TRBJ1-1, the V gene TRBV10-2; the match to TRBD1 covers 9 bases. The germline CDR1 and CDR2 sequences are WSHSY and SAAADI. After removal of 6 bases from V and 0 bases from J, the junction contained 2 bases not matched to a gene. The CDR3 has 14 amino acids. Here the CDR3 DNA reads TGCGCCAGCAGGGGACAGGGAGTGAACACTGAAGCTTTCTTT. Protein product: CASRGQGVNTEAFF.

The CDR3 loop is CASSETGLAGAEQFF. The DNA for the CDR3 is TGTGCCAGCAGTGAAACGGGACTAGCGGGAGCAGAGCAGTTCTTC. The V call is TRBV2, the J call TRBJ2-1; 14 bases are a match to TRBD2. CDR1 and CDR2 (germline): SNHLY, FYNNEI. Trimming removed 2 bases from V and 10 bases from J; junction bases left unmatched: 4. The CDR3 is made up of 15 amino acids.

The rearrangement uses TRBV5-5 and TRBJ1-6; maybe TRBD1 (5 bases). The CDR3 has 15 residues. The germline gives CDR1 SGHKS, CDR2 YYEKEE (reference sequence). V was cut by 1 base and J by 1 base, with 6 bases left in between. The CDR3 loop is CASSLQGSYNSPLHF. The CDR3 DNA reads TGTGCCAGCAGCTTGCAGGGTTCCTATAATTCACCCCTCCACTTT.

The rearrangement links TRBV7-8 to TRBJ2-5; possible D gene TRBD1, 6 bases. CDR1 is SGHVS and CDR2 is FQNEAQ in the germline V gene. This CDR3 spans 14 amino acids. V shed 1 base and J shed 1 base, with 7 bases lying between them. For the CDR3, the DNA is TGTGCCAGCAGCTTAGGACAGGTCCAAGAGACCCAGTACTTC. Encoded protein: CASSLGQVQETQYF. The full variable domain, with the rest looked up from reference TRBV7-8 and TRBJ2-5, is GAGVSQSPRYKVAKRGQDVALRCDPISGHVSLFWYQQALGQGPEFLTYFQNEAQLDKSGLPSDRFFAERPEGSVSTLKIQRTQQEDSAVYLCASSLGQVQETQYFGPGTRLLVL.